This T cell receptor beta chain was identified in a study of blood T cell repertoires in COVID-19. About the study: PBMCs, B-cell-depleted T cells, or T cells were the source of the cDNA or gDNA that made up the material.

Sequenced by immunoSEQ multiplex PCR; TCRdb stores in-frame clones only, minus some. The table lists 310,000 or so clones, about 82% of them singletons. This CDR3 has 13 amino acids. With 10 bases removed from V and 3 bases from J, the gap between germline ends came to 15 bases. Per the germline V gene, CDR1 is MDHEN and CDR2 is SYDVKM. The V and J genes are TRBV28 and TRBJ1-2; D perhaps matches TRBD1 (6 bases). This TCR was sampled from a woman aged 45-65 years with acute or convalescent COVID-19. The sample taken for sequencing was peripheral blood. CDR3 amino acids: CATYPGVDYGYTF. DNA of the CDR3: TGTGCCACCTACCCAGGGGTCGACTATGGCTACACCTTC.